One sample yielded the 15 T cell receptor beta chains listed below, sequenced in a study of beta chain features in type 1 diabetes. TCRB transcripts that were expressed got sequenced, as all of the isolated RNA had been reverse transcribed. Clones were read by immunoSEQ multiplex PCR, and TCRdb kept only the in-frame ones, dropping some. The sample shows approximately 250,000 clones, around 10% of them seen only once. Specimen: naive CD4+ T cells from blood. Source of these receptors: a woman younger than 35 in good health.

The V gene is TRBV5-1, the J gene TRBJ1-6, with 9 bases lining up with TRBD1. The CDR3 is made up of 17 amino acids. The V gene end was trimmed by 5 bases and the J gene end by 0 bases; junction bases not matched to a gene: 6. Per the germline V gene, CDR1 is SGHRS and CDR2 is YFSETQ. CDR3 region: CASSWDRESSYNSPLHF. CDR3 coding DNA: TGCGCCAGCAGTTGGGACAGGGAGAGCTCCTATAATTCACCCCTCCACTTT.

This clone was detected a few times. This chain joins TRBV6-1 and TRBJ1-2, with D uncertain. Germline V lookup: CDR1 MNHNS, CDR2 SASEGT. This CDR3 contains 13 residues. The V and J ends lost 3 bases and 6 bases respectively, with 11 bases between them. CDR3 region: CASSDGPRDGYTF. Here the CDR3 DNA reads TGTGCCAGCAGTGACGGGCCGAGGGATGGCTACACCTTC.

This clone was counted between two and nine times. The chain has TRBV2 and TRBJ1-1, with 7 bases matching TRBD1. The germline CDR1 and CDR2 sequences are SNHLY and FYNNEI. The CDR3 is made up of 16 amino acids. After removal of 5 bases from V and 0 bases from J, the junction contained 9 bases not matched to a gene. CDR3 DNA: TGTGCCAGCAGTACACGGACAGGAGTGATGAACACTGAAGCTTTCTTT. Translation: CASSTRTGVMNTEAFF.

This clone was counted a few times. This sequence joins TRBV30 and TRBJ2-2; D not resolved. Deletions cut 4 bases from V and 2 bases from J, with 5 bases between. The CDR3 covers 12 residues. Germline loops: CDR1 GTSNPN, CDR2 SVGIG (reference sequence). CDR3 residues: CAWTRNTGELFF. The CDR3 nucleotides read TGTGCCTGGACCAGAAACACCGGGGAGCTGTTTTTT.

The chain joins TRBV11-1 to TRBJ2-4, with 7 nucleotides matching TRBD1. The CDR3 covers 14 residues. With 1 base clipped from V and 7 bases from J, the junction kept 4 bases outside the gene matches. Germline assignment: CDR1 SGHAT and CDR2 FQDESV (reference sequence). The CDR3 region has the DNA TGTGCCAGCAGCTTAGTGACAGGGTCCAACATTCAGTACTTC. The encoded protein is CASSLVTGSNIQYF. Drawing the rest from reference TRBV11-1 and TRBJ2-4, the complete variable domain is EAEVAQSPRYKITEKSQAVAFWCDPISGHATLYWYRQILGQGPELLVQFQDESVVDDSQLPKDRFSAERLKGVDSTLKIQPAELGDSAMYLCASSLVTGSNIQYFGAGTRLSVL.

In this sample, this clone turned up a few times. The chain carries TRBV6-1 and TRBJ2-7; 8 bases fit TRBD1. The CDR3 is 12 amino acids. Looked up from germline, CDR1 is MNHNS and CDR2 is SASEGT. V lost 10 bases to trimming and J lost 6 bases; unmatched junction nucleotides: 8. CDR3 in amino acids: CATQTGVGEQYF. The CDR3 bases are TGTGCCACCCAGACAGGGGTGGGCGAGCAGTACTTC.

This clone was observed at least ten times. The V gene is TRBV28, the J gene TRBJ2-7; D remains ambiguous. The V end was cut by 3 bases, the J end by 6 bases, with 12 bases between. The CDR3 contains 13 residues. Looked up from germline, CDR1 is MDHEN and CDR2 is SYDVKM. The CDR3 nucleotides read TGTGCCAGCAGTTTCCACCCCAACGGCGAGCAGTACTTC. This sequence encodes CASSFHPNGEQYF.

This clone was found a few times. The chain combines TRBV2 with TRBJ2-7, with 8 bases identical to TRBD1. The CDR3 spans 14 residues. The V segment lost 8 bases and the J segment 3 bases; nucleotides outside the gene matches: 9. CDR1 is SNHLY and CDR2 is FYNNEI in the germline V gene. CDR3 bases: TGTGCCAGCCTCAGGGGACAGGTCTACTACGAGCAGTACTTC. It encodes CASLRGQVYYEQYF.

The chain carries TRBV5-1 and TRBJ2-7, with a possible D match to TRBD1 (5 bases). V lost 2 bases to trimming and J lost 3 bases, with 12 bases between them. The CDR3 has 14 residues. CDR1 is SGHRS and CDR2 is YFSETQ in the germline V gene. Written as DNA, the CDR3 is TGCGCCAGCAGCTTCTCGACAGCTATCTACGAGCAGTACTTC. Protein sequence: CASSFSTAIYEQYF.

This chain uses TRBV7-2 with TRBJ1-2, with TRBD1 matching over 9 bases. V trimming: 4 bases; J trimming: 4 bases; junction bases outside the gene matches: 7. The CDR3 totals 15 residues. Looked up from germline, CDR1 is SGHTA and CDR2 is FQGNSA. CDR3 bases: TGTGCCAGCAGCTCGATAACGGGACAGGGCTATGGCTACACCTTC. Amino acids: CASSSITGQGYGYTF.

This clone was detected ten times or more. The chain is built from TRBV15 and TRBJ2-6; TRBD1 agrees at 8 bases. With V trimmed by 6 bases and J by 11 bases, 9 bases remained unmatched. The CDR3 has 14 residues. CDR1 is LNHNV and CDR2 is YYDKDF in the germline V gene (reference sequence). The CDR3 sequence: CATSYPGGLDVLTF. In DNA form, the CDR3 reads TGTGCCACCAGTTATCCAGGGGGCTTGGACGTCCTGACTTTC. Using reference TRBV15 and TRBJ2-6 for the parts outside the CDR3, the full variable domain is DAMVIQNPRYQVTQFGKPVTLSCSQTLNHNVMYWYQQKSSQAPKLLFHYYDKDFNNEADTPDNFQSRRPNTSFCFLDIRSPGLGDTAMYLCATSYPGGLDVLTFGAGSRLTVL.

CDR3 sequence reads: CAWSVSQTYGYTF. The DNA for the CDR3 is TGTGCCTGGAGTGTCAGTCAGACTTATGGCTACACCTTC. This chain links TRBV30 with TRBJ1-2; D is undetermined. The CDR3 sequence is 13 residues long. The ends were cut back, 0 bases at V and 5 bases at J, with 10 bases in the middle. Germline V lookup: CDR1 GTSNPN, CDR2 SVGIG (reference sequence).

The rearrangement links TRBV9 to TRBJ1-2; D perhaps matches TRBD1 (6 bases). The CDR3 sequence is 15 residues long. V was trimmed by 4 bases and J by 8 bases, leaving 21 bases between them. Germline V gives CDR1 SGDLS, CDR2 YYNGEE. The CDR3, as DNA: TGTGCCAGCAGCATACGCACAACAGGGATTTACGGCTACACCTTC. Encoded protein: CASSIRTTGIYGYTF.

This clone was seen more than once but under ten times. CDR3 region: CASSETVSGANEKLFF. The DNA of the CDR3 is TGTGCCAGCAGTGAAACAGTATCCGGGGCTAATGAAAAACTGTTTTTT. V and J are TRBV2 and TRBJ1-4; no definite D call. From germline, CDR1 is SNHLY and CDR2 FYNNEI. Trimming removed 2 bases from V and 3 bases from J, with 13 bases in between. This CDR3 contains 16 residues.

This clone was found a few times. The CDR3 here is CASSQDTSGAQFF. CDR3 sequence (DNA): TGTGCCAGCAGCCAAGATACTTCCGGAGCCCAGTTCTTC. The J gene is TRBJ2-1, the V gene TRBV4-2; no clear D. The CDR3 totals 13 residues. V was pared by 0 bases and J by 13 bases, with 13 bases between. Germline V gives CDR1 LGHNA, CDR2 YNFKEQ.